This T cell receptor (beta chain) was obtained from a study of liver allograft versus peripheral blood T cells. About the research overall: Comparing T cell receptor repertoires in transplanted livers with those in recipients' peripheral blood was part of the design.

TCRdb called the reads again in MiXCR, with one record for every CDR3 protein. The sample lists 6,500 to 10,000 distinct CDR3 sequences, 17% occurring once. In its sample, this clonotype ranks as medium-sized (0.01 to 0.1%). CDR3 length: 12 amino acids. Per germline, CDR1 SEHNR and CDR2 FQNEAQ (reference sequence). Between the trimmed V and J ends, which lost 8 bases and 4 bases, there was a span of 8 bases. V and J are TRBV7-9 and TRBJ1-4; D unresolved. The origin of this receptor is a human patient who had a liver transplant. The graft donor may account for some of the T cells. The CDR3 DNA is TGTGCCAGCGGCCCCGTTAATGAAAAACTGTTTTTT. Translating it yields CASGPVNEKLFF.